Below, one T cell receptor (beta chain) is given with its context. Its antigen is currently unknown. Separate from the roughly 610-subject first cohort, the 120-subject validation cohort was the one that the donors belonged to. This entry is derived from a study of cytomegalovirus exposure and HLA in healthy donors. Regarding the study as a whole: High sensitivity and specificity were reportedly achieved when the classifier diagnosed cytomegalovirus status.

The germline gives CDR1 MNHEY, CDR2 SMNVEV (reference sequence). Trimming stripped 0 bases from V and 2 bases from J, with 14 bases between. CDR3 length: 16 residues. Repertoires were generated with immunoSEQ multiplex PCR, while TCRdb's copy carries only in-frame clones and drops some. The sample yields about 110,000 clones, over 75% seen once. This TCR came from a woman aged 18 to 35 in good health and CMV-seronegative. Specimen: PBMCs. The rearrangement uses TRBV27 and TRBJ2-7; D gene uncertain. CDR3 protein: CASSLSPVAVTYEQYF. The CDR3 DNA reads as TGTGCCAGCAGTTTATCACCCGTGGCAGTCACCTACGAGCAGTACTTC.